This passage covers 30 T cell receptor delta chains from one sample sequenced in a study of γδ T cells in repeated Plasmodium falciparum infection. Gammadelta T cells were flow-sorted from PBMC into Vgamma9/Vdelta2+ and Vdelta2-negative populations for bulk analysis. TCRdb repeated clone calling on the multiplex PCR reads with CATT. Of around 50,000 delta-chain clones listed, roughly 1.6% are singletons. Material for sequencing was gamma-delta T cells from blood. These TCRs come from a pool of human donors (malaria-infected and uninfected, not separated).

In its sample, this clone was seen many times. The chain recombines TRDV1 with TRDJ1; unclear D gene. The J gene was not available in TCRdb and was assigned here by matching the DNA to germline segments. CDR1 and CDR2 (germline): TSWWSYY, QGS. Trimming stripped 1 base from V and 8 bases from J, with 5 bases between. This CDR3 is 11 amino acids long. CDR3 DNA sequence: TGTGCTCTTGGGGAACGTCTGAAACTCATCTTT. This encodes CALGERLKLIF.

As to this clone: The TCRdb record carries a much larger clone's protein, which differs from this DNA's translation at residue 12; a read error is the likely cause, and the protein listed here is the DNA translation. The V gene is TRDV2, the J gene TRDJ1, with TRDD2 as a possible D gene (6 bases). The V gene lost 1 base and the J gene lost 4 bases, with 24 bases spanning the gap. The CDR3 sequence is 18 residues long. Germline loops: CDR1 GEAIGNYY, CDR2 EKD. DNA of the CDR3: TGTGCCTGTGACACTCTCCTACGTGAGTCACTGGAGGTCGATAAACTCATCTTT. It specifies CACDTLLRESLEVDKLIF.

This sequence joins TRDV1 and TRDJ1; the match to TRDD3 covers 7 bases. Here the J gene came from matching the DNA to germline, since TCRdb omits it. The CDR3 is made up of 22 amino acids. CDR1 and CDR2 from the germline V gene are TSWWSYY and QGS. V dropped 3 bases and J dropped 1; count of bases not matched to a gene: 26. The DNA of the CDR3 is TGTGCTCTTGGGGACCCCTTGACCTACCATTTTACTGGGGACACCCGCACCGATAAACTCATCTTT. Protein: CALGDPLTYHFTGDTRTDKLIF.

The V and J genes are TRDV1 and TRDJ1; D is possibly TRDD3 (5 bases). The J gene, left out of TCRdb, was set here by checking the DNA against germline. The germline V gene encodes CDR1 TSWWSYY and CDR2 QGS. The CDR3 extends over 15 amino acids. Trimming removed 2 bases from V and 2 bases from J, with 12 bases in between. The CDR3 nucleotides read TGTGCTCTTGGGGAATGGGGCGGGTGGACCGATAAACTCATCTTT. Translation: CALGEWGGWTDKLIF.

Only a few counts were recorded for this clone. A read error likely explains why the TCRdb protein, taken from a much larger clone, differs from this DNA's translation at residue 3; the protein shown is translated from the DNA. The chain is built from TRDV2 and TRDJ1, with 7 bases matching TRDD3. The J gene is absent in TCRdb and was assigned here via DNA matching to germline. Per the germline V gene, CDR1 is GEAIGNYY and CDR2 is EKD. The CDR3 sequence is 18 residues long. CDR3 region: CARDTLATGAQYTDKLIF. The DNA for the CDR3 is TGTGCCCGTGACACCCTCGCGACTGGGGCCCAGTACACCGATAAACTCATCTTT.

This clone has ten or more counts. The protein in TCRdb stems from a much larger clone and differs at residue 12 from this DNA's translation, likely a read error; here the protein is translated from the DNA. The chain joins TRDV1 to TRDJ1, with 8 bases fitting TRDD3. The J gene comes from matching the DNA to germline here; TCRdb lacks it. V was pared by 6 bases and J by 1 base, with 28 bases of the junction left unmatched. The CDR3 covers 22 residues. Looked up from germline, CDR1 is TSWWSYY and CDR2 is QGS. CDR3 loop: CALGVNPPSDDECGIRTDKLIF. Here the CDR3 DNA reads TGTGCTCTTGGTGTAAACCCGCCTTCCGACGACGAATGTGGGATACGCACCGATAAACTCATCTTT.

On this clone: TCRdb assigns this DNA the protein of a much larger clone, which departs from its translation at residue 10; this likely reflects a read error, and the protein shown comes from translating the DNA. The gene calls are TRDV3 and TRDJ1, with D uncertain. No J segment appears in TCRdb, so it was assigned here by matching the sequence to germline. CDR3 length: 17 residues. Trimming cost V 3 bases and J 0 bases, with 23 bases left between them. The germline V gene has CDR1 TVYSNPD and CDR2 GDNSRS (reference sequence). This CDR3 reads CALTSMGGLRDTDKLIF. The DNA of the CDR3 is TGTGCCTTGACCTCTATGGGTGGACTGAGGGACACCGATAAACTCATCTTT.

This clone was detected many times. TCRdb lists a protein that is different at residue 16 from the translated DNA; the protein given here uses the DNA translation. V and J are TRDV1 and TRDJ4; the match to TRDD3 covers 10 bases. Here the J gene came from matching the DNA to germline, since TCRdb omits it. CDR3 length equals 19 residues. Trimming at V came to 2 bases and at J to 6 bases, leaving 21 bases not matched to a gene. Germline V gene data show CDR1 as TSWWSYY and CDR2 as QGS. CDR3 amino acids: CALGEFHFLRTGGWVSLIF. CDR3 DNA sequence: TGTGCTCTTGGGGAATTTCATTTCCTTCGTACTGGGGGATGGGTGTCCCTGATCTTT.

This clone was seen at least ten times. The chain recombines TRDV2 with TRDJ1, with 12 bases identical to TRDD3. Trimming took 1 base from V and 2 from J; bases not matched to a gene: 7. Germline V gene lookup returns CDR1 GEAIGNYY and CDR2 EKD. The CDR3 runs to 17 residues. The CDR3 sequence is CACDTLGDTRLTDKLIF. The CDR3 nucleotides are TGTGCCTGTGACACTCTGGGGGATACGAGGTTGACCGATAAACTCATCTTT.

For this clone: This probably arose from a read error, given a far larger clone one base away. The sample holds other DNA sequences that translate to the same CDR3. V and J are TRDV1 and TRDJ1; a possible D gene is TRDD2 (6 bases). Germline V gives CDR1 TSWWSYY, CDR2 QGS. Trimming removed 3 bases from V and 2 bases from J, with 22 bases in between. The CDR3 loop spans 18 amino acids. The CDR3 loop reads CALGEGPTPPLPTDKLIF. CDR3 bases: TGTGCTCTTGGGGAGGGTCCTACGCCGCCCCTCCCGACCGATAAACTCATCTTT.

Details on this clone: The protein in TCRdb stems from a much larger clone and differs at residue 18 from this DNA's translation, likely a read error; here the protein is translated from the DNA. The V gene corresponds to TRDV1; no J gene was called; the DNA was not used to check the table's D call, TRDD3. CDR1 and CDR2 (germline): TSWWSYY, QGS. The CDR3 consists of 20 residues. DNA for the CDR3: TGTGCTCTTGGGGAGTTACTCTGGGGGACGAGTTTAAAGTACACCGATAAACCCATCTTT. Translating it yields CALGELLWGTSLKYTDKPIF.

This clone was seen only a few times. A read error is the likely source, as a far larger clone sits one nucleotide away. Other nucleotide sequences in the sample specify the same CDR3. The V gene is TRDV2, the J gene TRDJ1; 9 positions agree with TRDD3. TCRdb leaves out the J gene; it was filled in here by matching the DNA to germline. Germline CDR1 and CDR2: GEAIGNYY and EKD. CDR3 size: 19 residues. Trimming cost V 3 bases and J 0 bases; bases outside gene matches: 16. The CDR3 DNA reads as TGTGCCTGTGACTCTCTGACTGGGGGACAGACTGAGTACACCGATAAACTCATCTTT. It specifies CACDSLTGGQTEYTDKLIF.

This clone was counted at least ten times. One end of the junction fails to match germline, which may point to a read error. The same CDR3 is also encoded by other DNA sequences in this sample. The rearrangement links TRDV1 to TRDJ1; 7 bases fit TRDD3. Germline values: CDR1 TSWWSYY, CDR2 QGS. This CDR3 comprises 21 residues. CDR3 sequence: CALGELLLSSGGTWGTDKLIF. The CDR3 region has the DNA TGTGCTCTTGGTGAACTATTACTGTCGAGCGGGGGAACCTGGGGGACCGATAAACTCATCTTT.

The table lists this clone with a few counts. The protein that TCRdb holds for this DNA derives from a much larger clone and differs from the translated DNA at residue 7, which likely indicates a read error; the protein shown here is translated from the DNA. CDR3 protein: CALLKGLPSGTDKLIF. The DNA for the CDR3 is TGTGCTCTTCTAAAGGGGTTGCCTTCGGGAACCGATAAACTCATCTTT. The chain carries TRDV1 and TRDJ1, with D perhaps TRDD2 (5 bases). The J gene is not listed in TCRdb, so it was assigned here from a DNA match to germline. Looked up from germline, CDR1 is TSWWSYY and CDR2 is QGS. V was cut by 8 bases and J by 2 bases, with 21 bases left in between. This CDR3 spans 16 amino acids.

As to this clone: The translation of this DNA and the TCRdb protein of a much larger clone differ at residue 6, probably owing to a read error; the protein shown here is translated from the DNA. The rearrangement joins TRDV1 to TRDJ1, with TRDD3 matching over 8 bases. The J gene is not listed in TCRdb, so it was assigned here from a DNA match to germline. With 2 bases clipped from V and 5 bases from J, the junction kept 25 bases outside the gene matches. From germline, CDR1 is TSWWSYY and CDR2 QGS. The CDR3 runs to 21 residues. The CDR3 here is CALGEYRMRLGALLLLDKLIF. For the CDR3, the DNA is TGTGCTCTTGGGGAATACCGCATGCGACTGGGGGCTCTCCTTCTCTTGGATAAACTCATCTTT.

There are many counts of this clone. At the DNA level, this CDR3 is encoded by other sequences in the same sample as well. The chain has TRDV1 and TRDJ4; 8 bases align to TRDD3. This CDR3 region has 17 residues. V lost 0 bases to trimming and J lost 3 bases; unmatched junction nucleotides: 12. Germline CDR1 TSWWSYY, CDR2 QGS. The DNA for the CDR3 is TGTGCTCTTGGGGAACTATCCCCTACCTGGGATACGGGACCCCTGATCTTT. Its translation: CALGELSPTWDTGPLIF.

Note on this clone: The protein TCRdb lists belongs to a much larger clone and differs from this DNA's translation at residue 10, which points to a read error; the protein shown is made from the DNA. The chain employs TRDV2 and TRDJ1; 10 positions match TRDD3. As TCRdb names no J gene, one was assigned here on the basis of a DNA match to germline. CDR1 and CDR2 from the germline V gene are GEAIGNYY and EKD. Trimming removed 2 bases from V and 7 bases from J; junction bases left unmatched: 6. This CDR3 is 14 amino acids long. In DNA, the CDR3 is TGTGCCTGTGACAGTCTACTGGGGGATGGTAAACTCATCTTT. As protein: CACDSLLGDGKLIF.

The sample holds many counts of this clone. TCRdb assigns this DNA the protein of a much larger clone, which departs from its translation at residue 10; this likely reflects a read error, and the protein shown comes from translating the DNA. V usage is TRDV3 and J usage is TRDJ1; 8 nucleotides match TRDD3. The ends lost 1 base at V and 5 bases at J; junction bases unmatched: 18. The CDR3 loop spans 17 amino acids. Germline values: CDR1 TVYSNPD, CDR2 GDNSRS (reference sequence). The chain's CDR3 is CAFIPRHWGGEEDKLIF. CDR3 in DNA: TGTGCCTTTATACCCCGACACTGGGGGGGCGAAGAGGATAAACTCATCTTT.

This clone was observed a few times. TCRdb pairs this DNA with a much larger clone's protein that differs at residue 10, likely a read error; the protein shown was translated from the DNA. This CDR3 is CALGVLGYWEMAGLIF. The DNA of the CDR3 is TGTGCTCTTGGGGTTTTAGGGTACTGGGAGATGGCAGGACTCATCTTT. This chain joins TRDV1 and TRDJ1; the D gene is possibly TRDD3 (6 bases). TCRdb is silent on the J gene; assignment here came from matching the DNA to germline. The V gene lost 4 bases and the J gene lost 10 bases, with 25 bases spanning the gap. Looked up from germline, CDR1 is TSWWSYY and CDR2 is QGS. This CDR3 contains 16 residues.

The chain uses TRDV2 and TRDJ1; 12 bases map to TRDD3. Assignment of the J gene here rests on matching the DNA to germline, because TCRdb gives none. The CDR3 loop spans 19 amino acids. J was trimmed by 2 bases and V by 6 bases; bases with no gene match: 18. Germline V gene sequence: CDR1 GEAIGNYY, CDR2 EKD. CDR3 sequence (DNA): TGTGCCTGTAACCCACCTCAGGCTGGGGGATACGCGACGACCGATAAACTCATCTTT. Protein: CACNPPQAGGYATTDKLIF.

In this sample, this clone turned up a few times. The amino acid sequence in TCRdb belongs to a much larger clone and departs from this DNA's translation at residue 9, likely a sequencing read error; the sequence shown is translated from the DNA. The chain links TRDV3 to TRDJ1; 12 nucleotides align to TRDD3. This CDR3 is 15 amino acids long. The V segment lost 4 bases and the J segment 1 base; nucleotides outside the gene matches: 7. Germline lookup yields CDR1 TVYSNPD and CDR2 GDNSRS (reference sequence). Written as DNA, the CDR3 is TGTGCCTCCTGGGGGATACGAACTACCACCGATAAACTCATCTTT. Its protein product is CASWGIRTTTDKLIF.

This clone has just a few counts. TCRdb's entry gives the protein of a much larger clone, which mismatches this DNA's translation at residue 20, likely from a read error; the protein reported here is translated from the DNA. The J gene is TRDJ3, the V gene TRDV1; 10 bases are a match to TRDD3. Matching the DNA to germline supplied the J gene, which TCRdb does not give. CDR1 is TSWWSYY, CDR2 QGS, per germline. This CDR3 region has 25 residues. This CDR3 reads CALGELGTLLSLGDRSSWDARQMFF. In nucleotides, the CDR3 is TGTGCTCTTGGGGAACTAGGGACTTTACTATCACTGGGGGATCGTAGCTCCTGGGACGCCCGACAGATGTTTTTC.

A note on this clone: TCRdb's listed protein matches a much larger clone and diverges from this DNA's translation at residue 9, likely through a read error; the protein shown comes from the DNA. The chain couples TRDV1 to TRDJ1, with 13 bases identical to TRDD3. The J gene is absent in TCRdb and was assigned here via DNA matching to germline. Germline CDR1 is TSWWSYY and CDR2 is QGS. Trimming at V came to 0 bases and at J to 0 bases, leaving 16 bases not matched to a gene. The CDR3 is 22 residues long. The DNA of the CDR3 is TGTGCTCTTGGGGAACTGGGATCAGGTCGTACTGGGGGATACGTCGACACCGATAAACTCATCTTT. It is translated as CALGELGSGRTGGYVDTDKLIF.

As regards this clone: A read error is likely here: a far larger clone is one base away. Other DNA sequences of this sample code for an identical CDR3. This rearrangement joins TRDV1 to TRDJ1, with D possibly TRDD3 on 5 matching bases. TCRdb supplies no J gene; here it was assigned by aligning the nucleotide sequence to germline. V was trimmed by 3 bases and J by 8 bases, leaving 31 bases between them. Looked up from germline, CDR1 is TSWWSYY and CDR2 is QGS. The CDR3 extends over 19 amino acids. Here the CDR3 DNA reads TGTGCTCTTGGGGACGCTATCCAAGCTGGGCCGATTCCGTACGACAAACTCATCTTT. Translating it yields CALGDAIQAGPIPYDKLIF.

This clone came up a few times. TCRdb assigns this DNA the protein of a much larger clone, which departs from its translation at residue 9; this likely reflects a read error, and the protein shown comes from translating the DNA. A V gene of TRDV1 was called, but no J gene was assigned; the listed D gene, TRDD3, was not tested against the DNA. Germline V gene data show CDR1 as TSWWSYY and CDR2 as QGS. This CDR3 is built from 20 residues. The CDR3 region has the DNA TGTGCTCTTGGGGCCCCGAAGTTCCCACAACCTGGGGGATATTCCGATAAACTTATCTTT. It is translated as CALGAPKFPQPGGYSDKLIF.

There are many counts of this clone. The TCRdb protein, from a much larger clone, departs from this DNA's translation at residue 16, likely by read error; the protein shown derives from the DNA. The V call is TRDV1, the J call TRDJ4; TRDD3 aligns across 9 bases. This CDR3 is built from 19 residues. CDR1 is TSWWSYY, CDR2 QGS, per germline. In nucleotides, the CDR3 is TGTGCTCTTGGGGTGAGCTTCCCACCCCGTACTGGGGGAGACAGACACCTGATCTTT. This translates into CALGVSFPPRTGGDRHLIF.

This clone has at least ten counts. The chain has TRDV1 and TRDJ1; unclear D gene. With 2 bases removed from V and 0 bases from J, the gap between germline ends came to 16 bases. The V gene's germline CDR1 is TSWWSYY and CDR2 QGS. The CDR3 is made up of 17 amino acids. Here the CDR3 reads CALGENPNDAYTDKLIF. The CDR3 DNA follows: TGTGCTCTTGGGGAAAACCCTAATGATGCGTACACCGATAAACTCATCTTT.

To note about this clone: An end of the junction does not agree with germline; a read error may underlie this. The gene calls are TRDV1 and TRDJ1, with TRDD3 matching 13 bases. The J gene, left out of TCRdb, was set here by checking the DNA against germline. Germline loops: CDR1 TSWWSYY, CDR2 QGS. This CDR3 contains 23 residues. The CDR3, as DNA: TGTGCTCTTGGGTCCTACGAGGGGGACTGGGGGATACGTCGGCCACCGTACACCGATGAACTCATCTTT. The encoded protein is CALGSYEGDWGIRRPPYTDELIF.

A note on this clone: This probably arose from a read error, given a far larger clone one base away. Other nucleotide sequences in the sample specify the same CDR3. For the CDR3, the DNA is TGTGCTCTTGGGGAGGATAGAGGAGACGATAAACTCATCTTT. This translates into CALGEDRGDDKLIF. The chain combines TRDV1 with TRDJ1; maybe TRDD3 (5 bases). The CDR3 sequence is 14 residues long. The germline V gene encodes CDR1 TSWWSYY and CDR2 QGS. Deletions cut 3 bases from V and 4 bases from J, with 12 bases between.

This clone occurred many times. The chain is built from TRDV1 and TRDJ1; no clear D gene. The J gene, missing from TCRdb, was assigned here through DNA to germline matching. Germline V gene lookup returns CDR1 TSWWSYY and CDR2 QGS. V lost 2 bases, J lost 6 bases, and 22 bases lay in between. This CDR3 has 17 residues. The DNA of the CDR3 is TGTGCTCTTGGGGAAATTACGGCCTTTACTGTATTGTATAAACTCATCTTT. It encodes CALGEITAFTVLYKLIF.